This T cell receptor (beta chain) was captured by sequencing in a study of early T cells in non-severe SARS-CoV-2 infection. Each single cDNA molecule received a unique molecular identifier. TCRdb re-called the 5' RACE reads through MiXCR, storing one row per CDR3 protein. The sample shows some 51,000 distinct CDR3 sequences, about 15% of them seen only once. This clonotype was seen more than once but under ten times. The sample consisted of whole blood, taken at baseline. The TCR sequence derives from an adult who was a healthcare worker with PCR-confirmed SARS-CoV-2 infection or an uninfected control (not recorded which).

The CDR3 DNA reads TGTGCCAGCAGCTCTCGGACAGCCGCTTGGCCCCAGCATTTT. Its translation: CASSSRTAAWPQHF. The V gene is TRBV3-1, the J gene TRBJ1-5; D is possibly TRBD1 (6 bases). Looked up from germline, CDR1 is LGHDT and CDR2 is YNNKEL (reference sequence). V dropped 5 bases and J dropped 9 bases, with 17 bases sitting between them. This CDR3 contains 14 residues.